The 10 T cell receptor beta chains presented below share a single source sample, sequenced in a study of T-cell reconstitution after alpha-beta-depleted transplantation in children. Unique molecular identifiers were used in preparing the TCRbeta library. TCRdb re-called the PCR reads with MiXCR, one entry per CDR3 protein. Of about 490,000 distinct CDR3 sequences listed, under 12% were seen once; the top ten hold around 2%. Source: PBMCs, taken before TCRalphabeta/CD19-depleted stem cell transplant. The receptors come from a child aged 2 to 10 with inherited bone marrow failure, due to receive a stem cell transplant.

The chain couples TRBV5-1 to TRBJ1-1; the D gene is possibly TRBD1 (6 bases). Germline V gives CDR1 SGHRS, CDR2 YFSETQ. V was cut by 0 bases and J by 3 bases, with 9 bases left in between. The CDR3 runs to 14 residues. CDR3 nucleotide sequence: TGCGCCAGCAGCTTGGCGGCAGGGGACACTGAAGCTTTCTTT. It encodes CASSLAAGDTEAFF.

This clonotype has at least ten counts. The CDR3 protein is CASSLVTSGTHEQFF. The CDR3 DNA reads as TGTGCCAGCAGCTTAGTTACTAGCGGGACCCACGAGCAGTTCTTC. The chain carries TRBV7-8 and TRBJ2-1, with 10 bases matching TRBD2. The CDR3 is made up of 15 amino acids. Germline CDR1 SGHVS, CDR2 FQNEAQ. V lost 1 base and J lost 10; bases outside the gene matches: 7.

This clonotype was seen more than once but under ten times. The gene calls are TRBV12-3 or TRBV12-4 and TRBJ2-6, with TRBD1 identical over 7 bases. The CDR3 runs to 18 residues. The V and J ends lost 7 bases and 0 bases, in that order; junction bases with no gene match: 12. The CDR3 loop reads CASTKRRQGFSGANVLTF. The CDR3 DNA reads TGTGCCAGCACCAAGAGGAGACAGGGTTTCTCTGGGGCCAACGTCCTGACTTTC.

This clonotype was counted many times. The DNA of the CDR3 is TGTGCCACCAGAAAGGGTGCGCACGAGCAGTACTTC. Translated, it gives CATRKGAHEQYF. The gene calls are TRBV15 and TRBJ2-7; D ambiguous. The V end lost 6 bases, the J end lost 5 bases, and 11 bases lay between the germline ends. CDR1 is LNHNV and CDR2 is YYDKDF in the germline V gene (reference sequence). This CDR3 is 12 amino acids long.

At least ten counts were recorded for this clonotype. This rearrangement joins TRBV4-3 to TRBJ1-6; 11 nucleotides line up with TRBD1. V was clipped by 0 bases and J by 4 bases; unmatched bases: 8. This CDR3 has 19 amino acids. The V gene's germline CDR1 is LGHNA and CDR2 YSLEER. The CDR3 loop is CASSQDGQGANYYNSPLHF. The CDR3 bases are TGCGCCAGCAGCCAAGACGGACAGGGGGCAAATTATTATAATTCACCCCTCCACTTT.

The chain uses TRBV20-1 and TRBJ2-7; TRBD2 agrees at 13 bases. The CDR3 is made up of 17 amino acids. Per germline, CDR1 DFQATT and CDR2 SNEGSKA (reference sequence). V was pared by 0 bases and J by 5 bases, with 10 bases of the junction left unmatched. The CDR3 here is CSARDRAGLAGVDEQYF. In nucleotides, the CDR3 is TGCAGTGCTAGAGATAGGGCAGGACTAGCGGGAGTTGACGAGCAGTACTTC.

This clonotype was detected ten times or more. For the CDR3, the DNA is TGCAGTGCTAGTACTACAGAGACCCCCGGGGAGCTGTTTTTT. Protein sequence: CSASTTETPGELFF. The chain joins TRBV20-1 to TRBJ2-2; D uncertain. Per the germline V gene, CDR1 is DFQATT and CDR2 is SNEGSKA (reference sequence). Trimming stripped 3 bases from V and 6 bases from J, with 14 bases between. The CDR3 consists of 14 residues.

This clonotype came up many times. This chain uses TRBV6-1 with TRBJ2-1; no clear D gene. Germline-derived CDR1 and CDR2 are MNHNS and SASEGT. V lost 1 base and J lost 0, with 7 bases in between. The CDR3 is 15 amino acids. The CDR3 DNA follows: TGTGCCAGCAGTGAAGGGTACAGCTCCTACAATGAGCAGTTCTTC. Protein: CASSEGYSSYNEQFF.

Ten or more counts support this clonotype. J is TRBJ2-1 and V is TRBV5-1; 10 bases match TRBD2. Germline trimming cut 6 bases from V and 7 bases from J; bases unmatched to any gene: 4. The CDR3 has 13 amino acids. The germline gives CDR1 SGHRS, CDR2 YFSETQ. The CDR3 region has the DNA TGCGCCAGCATGTCACTAGCGGGAAATGAGCAGTTCTTC. Its translation: CASMSLAGNEQFF. Complete variable domain (other parts from reference TRBV5-1 and TRBJ2-1): KAGVTQTPRYLIKTRGQQVTLSCSPISGHRSVSWYQQTPGQGLQFLFEYFSETQRNKGNFPGRFSGRQFSNSRSEMNVSTLELGDSALYLCASMSLAGNEQFFGPGTRLTVL.

In its sample, this clonotype was seen a few times. This chain connects TRBV7-2 to TRBJ2-3; D is unresolved. Trimming removed 6 bases at V and 2 bases at J, with 6 bases between. The germline V gene has CDR1 SGHTA and CDR2 FQGNSA. There are 12 residues in the CDR3. This CDR3 is CASRKTTDTQYF. In DNA, the CDR3 is TGTGCCAGCAGGAAGACCACAGATACGCAGTATTTT.